This T cell receptor (beta chain) was profiled in a study of shared T cell receptors in the human thymus. The CDR3 sequence is 13 residues long. V was clipped by 0 bases and J by 8 bases, with 11 bases between them. Per germline, CDR1 MGHRA and CDR2 YSYEKL. Produced via immunoSEQ multiplex PCR; TCRdb's table is partial and in-frame only. The table records hundreds of thousands of clones, more than 70% of them present only once. These records were also assigned to another study, of human thymus T cells. In that study: Donor material was obtained from healthy Finnish infants undergoing corrective surgery for congenital heart defects. Corrective cardiac surgery supplied the resected thymus tissue. Within thymic and blood repertoires, V and J gene usage appeared to be biased.

The sequenced material came from thymocytes. This sequence joins TRBV4-1 and TRBJ2-7; the D is unclear. The TCR was taken from a boy under three years old with a congenital heart defect. Written as DNA, the CDR3 is TGCGCCAGCAGCCAAGACTGGCTGATCCAGCAGTACTTC. It yields the protein CASSQDWLIQQYF.